The 5 T cell receptor beta chains reported below all come from one sample, sequenced in a study of vaccination and CD4 T cells after COVID-19. Indicated treatment: approximately 9-day PBMC culture with coronavirus spike peptide pools or control peptides (ViraFEST assay). The antigens for these receptors are not known. With the Oncomine TCR Beta short-read assay, DNA from cultured CD4+ T cells was sequenced. TCRdb reprocessed the PCR reads via MiXCR and lists one record per CDR3 protein. The sample lists more than 8,000 distinct CDR3 sequences; around 30% were seen once. Sequenced material: CD4+ T cells from blood, cultured in vitro, taken after SARS-CoV-2 vaccination. These TCRs come from a human donor who had recovered from COVID-19.

This clonotype was counted a few times. The chain has TRBV7-3 and TRBJ1-2; 8 bases line up with TRBD1. V trimming: 5 bases; J trimming: 0 bases; junction bases outside the gene matches: 20. CDR3 size: 20 residues. From germline, CDR1 is SGHTA and CDR2 FQGTGA. CDR3 sequence: CASSPRAGGAPTGSNYGYTF. The CDR3 DNA reads TGTGCCAGCAGCCCCAGGGCAGGGGGCGCTCCCACTGGCTCTAACTATGGCTACACCTTC. Full variable domain (outside the CDR3, taken from reference TRBV7-3 and TRBJ1-2): GAGVSQTPSNKVTEKGKYVELRCDPISGHTALYWYRQSLGQGPEFLIYFQGTGAADDSGLPNDRFFAVRPEGSVSTLKIQRTERGDSAVYLCASSPRAGGAPTGSNYGYTFGSGTRLTVV.

This clonotype was observed a few times. This chain uses TRBV28 with TRBJ2-1; D is perhaps TRBD2 (6 bases). This CDR3 comprises 17 residues. Deletions cut 7 bases from V and 1 base from J, with 20 bases between. Germline CDR1 MDHEN, CDR2 SYDVKM. Here the CDR3 reads CASTSGGDPRSYNEQFF. The CDR3 coding sequence is TGTGCCAGCACCTCCGGAGGGGACCCTCGGTCCTACAATGAGCAGTTCTTC.

The chain carries TRBV5-1 and TRBJ2-3; 12 nucleotides align to TRBD2. V was clipped by 4 bases and J by 8 bases; unmatched bases: 8. The length of the CDR3 is 15 residues. Germline CDR1 and CDR2: SGHRS and YFSETQ. The CDR3 nucleotides read TGCGCCAGCAGCGGCGGACTAGCGGGAATTGCTACGCAGTATTTT. Its translation: CASSGGLAGIATQYF. The full variable domain, its missing parts supplied by reference TRBV5-1 and TRBJ2-3, is KAGVTQTPRYLIKTRGQQVTLSCSPISGHRSVSWYQQTPGQGLQFLFEYFSETQRNKGNFPGRFSGRQFSNSRSEMNVSTLELGDSALYLCASSGGLAGIATQYFGPGTRLTVL.

The gene calls are TRBV25-1 and TRBJ2-7; D remains ambiguous. V dropped 4 bases and J dropped 0 bases, with 13 bases sitting between them. Germline V gene sequence: CDR1 MGHDK, CDR2 SYGVNS. The CDR3 has 15 amino acids. In DNA form, the CDR3 reads TGTGCCAGCAGTGCGCACTCCCCCCTCTCCTACGAGCAGTACTTC. It codes for CASSAHSPLSYEQYF.

In this sample, this clonotype turned up a few times. Compared with germline, one end of the junction differs, possibly owing to a read error. The gene calls are TRBV7-7 and TRBJ2-7; D gene ambiguous. The CDR3 sequence is 14 residues long. CDR1 and CDR2 (germline): SSHAT, FNYEAQ (reference sequence). The CDR3 loop is CASSADVSSYEQYF. DNA of the CDR3: TGTGCTAGCAGCGCGGACGTTTCCTCCTACGAGCAGTACTTC. The variable domain in full, with the rest retrieved from reference TRBV7-7 and TRBJ2-7, is GAGVSQSPRYKVTKRGQDVTLRCDPISSHATLYWYQQALGQGPEFLTYFNYEAQPDKSGLPSDRFSAERPEGSISTLTIQRTEQRDSAMYRCASSADVSSYEQYFGPGTRLTVT.